The text below deals with one T cell receptor (beta chain). Its antigen is unidentified. The study ran its PCR with 60 Vbeta and 13 Jbeta primers. Clones were read by immunoSEQ multiplex PCR, and TCRdb kept only the in-frame ones, dropping some. Here the sample spans some 140,000 clones, around 77% being singletons. Germline trimming cut 3 bases from V and 5 bases from J; bases unmatched to any gene: 5. CDR3 length: 14 amino acids. Germline-derived CDR1 and CDR2 are SGHRS and YFSETQ. The data were obtained in a study of cytomegalovirus exposure and HLA in healthy donors. Study-wide points: Previously analyzed data showed that most TCR beta V segments were productive at a frequency of about 87% or about 30%. Associated with cytomegalovirus, according to the listing, were approximately 160 TCR beta chains. The number of N-insertions in an Asian-associated ancestry cluster was reportedly below the approximately 680-donor mean in a later analysis. Later analysis found that TCR beta chains associated with HLA were more clonally expanded than other, equally common chains.

This sequence was found in a man aged 18 to 29 in good health and CMV-seronegative. Sequencing was performed on PBMCs. The chain joins TRBV5-1 to TRBJ2-5, with 9 bases that match TRBD1. The CDR3 region is CASSWDRAVETQYF. The CDR3 nucleotides read TGCGCCAGCAGCTGGGACAGGGCCGTCGAGACCCAGTACTTC. Variable domain in full (rest from reference TRBV5-1 and TRBJ2-5): KAGVTQTPRYLIKTRGQQVTLSCSPISGHRSVSWYQQTPGQGLQFLFEYFSETQRNKGNFPGRFSGRQFSNSRSEMNVSTLELGDSALYLCASSWDRAVETQYFGPGTRLLVL.